The 29 T cell receptor beta chains listed next were all sequenced from one sample in a study of cytomegalovirus exposure and HLA in healthy donors. PCR amplification relied on 60 Vbeta primers (plus 13 Jbeta primers). Clones were sequenced by immunoSEQ multiplex PCR, and TCRdb holds only the in-frame ones, with some missing. The table includes 150,000 to 200,000 clones, roughly 68% detected once. The specimen sequenced was PBMCs. These receptors were taken from a man aged 25-40 years in good health and CMV-seropositive.

The V call is TRBV11-2, the J call TRBJ2-3; weak D call: TRBD1 (5 bases). The CDR3 has 16 residues. V lost 1 base and J 2 bases, leaving 13 bases between the germline ends. The germline V gene has CDR1 SGHAT and CDR2 FQNNGV. This chain's CDR3 is CASSLAGMGPTDTQYF. CDR3 nucleotide sequence: TGTGCCAGCAGCTTAGCTGGTATGGGGCCCACAGATACGCAGTATTTT.

This chain uses TRBV9 with TRBJ2-7, with 8 bases matching TRBD2. V lost 4 bases, J lost 2 bases, and 5 bases stayed unmatched. The CDR3 extends over 14 amino acids. Germline CDR1 is SGDLS and CDR2 is YYNGEE. The chain's CDR3 is CASSSGLGPYEQYF. Written as DNA, the CDR3 is TGTGCCAGCAGCTCGGGACTAGGCCCCTACGAGCAGTACTTC.

The chain couples TRBV7-9 to TRBJ1-4, with unresolved D. Germline loops: CDR1 SEHNR, CDR2 FQNEAQ (reference sequence). The CDR3 runs 15 residues. Trimming shortened V by 1 base and J by 7 bases, and 13 bases separated the two germline ends. CDR3 sequence (DNA): TGTGCCAGCAGCTTAGTCAGTGCCTCGTTTGAAAAACTGTTTTTT. This encodes CASSLVSASFEKLFF.

V and J are TRBV10-3 and TRBJ1-2, with D uncertain. Trimming stripped 0 bases from V and 3 bases from J, with 14 bases between. The CDR3 length is 16 residues. Germline V gives CDR1 ENHRY, CDR2 SYGVKD. Here the CDR3 reads CAISESRQFSDYGYTF. Here the CDR3 DNA reads TGTGCCATCAGTGAGTCGAGGCAGTTTAGTGACTATGGCTACACCTTC.

This rearrangement joins TRBV30 to TRBJ2-7, with 7 bases fitting TRBD2. V lost 5 bases, J lost 9 bases, and 10 bases stayed unmatched. The CDR3 is made up of 12 amino acids. The germline V gene encodes CDR1 GTSNPN and CDR2 SVGIG (reference sequence). CDR3 in amino acids: CAWAYPGGPQYF. As DNA, the CDR3 is TGTGCCTGGGCGTATCCGGGGGGACCGCAGTACTTC.

The V gene is TRBV10-3, the J gene TRBJ2-2; D remains unclear. Germline lookup yields CDR1 ENHRY and CDR2 SYGVKD. Between the trimmed V and J ends, which lost 4 bases and 3 bases, there was a span of 6 bases. CDR3 length: 13 amino acids. The chain's CDR3 is CAISGVYTGELFF. The CDR3 DNA is TGTGCCATCAGTGGAGTGTACACCGGGGAGCTGTTTTTT.

The CDR3 DNA follows: TGTGCCAGCAGCCTTTATAGCAATCAGCCCCAGCATTTT. Its translation: CASSLYSNQPQHF. The J gene is TRBJ1-5, the V gene TRBV11-3, with D unresolved. Germline lookup yields CDR1 SGHNT and CDR2 YENEEA. The CDR3 is 13 amino acids. Trimming removed 5 bases from V and 0 bases from J, with 5 bases in between.

J is TRBJ2-2 and V is TRBV5-1, with 12 bases fitting TRBD2. The junction had 3 bases not matched to a gene; V was cut back by 0 bases and J by 6 bases. Germline V gene lookup returns CDR1 SGHRS and CDR2 YFSETQ. This CDR3 has 16 residues. The CDR3 nucleotides read TGCGCCAGCAGCTTGGGACTAGCGGGAGAGGCCGGGGAGCTGTTTTTT. As protein: CASSLGLAGEAGELFF.

This rearrangement joins TRBV10-3 to TRBJ1-2; a possible D gene is TRBD1 (5 bases). The germline CDR1 and CDR2 sequences are ENHRY and SYGVKD. The CDR3 loop spans 14 amino acids. Trimming pared 8 bases from V and 6 bases from J, leaving 19 bases between. The CDR3 loop is CAISYAGDEDGYTF. CDR3 in DNA: TGTGCCATCTCTTACGCGGGGGACGAGGATGGCTACACCTTC.

The rearrangement joins TRBV6-1 to TRBJ1-4, with 8 bases that match TRBD1. V lost 4 bases, J lost 8 bases, and 12 bases stayed unmatched. The germline V gene encodes CDR1 MNHNS and CDR2 SASEGT. This CDR3 is built from 16 residues. This CDR3 is CASSGHAGTGTEKLFF. CDR3 coding DNA: TGTGCCAGCAGTGGACATGCCGGGACAGGTACCGAAAAACTGTTTTTT.

The V call is TRBV5-8, the J call TRBJ2-7; 9 bases are a match to TRBD2. With 3 bases clipped from V and 4 bases from J, the junction kept 5 bases outside the gene matches. Germline lookup yields CDR1 SGHTS and CDR2 YDEGEE. The CDR3 spans 14 residues. DNA for the CDR3: TGTGCCAGCAGCTACGGACTAGCGAGGTACGAGCAGTACTTC. This sequence encodes CASSYGLARYEQYF.

This clone was counted a few times. The chain recombines TRBV6-7 with TRBJ2-7, with a tentative D call TRBD1 (5 bases). TRBV6-7 carries the ORF label, with uncertain function. V gave up 7 bases and J gave up 1 base, with 8 bases separating them. The CDR3 extends over 12 amino acids. The CDR3 DNA reads TGTGCCAGCACCCAGGGATCCTACGAGCAGTACTTC. Translating it yields CASTQGSYEQYF.

The genes are TRBV5-1 and TRBJ2-5, with TRBD1 as a possible D gene (5 bases). Trimming removed 3 bases at V and 5 bases at J, with 11 bases between. The CDR3 runs to 13 residues. Germline values: CDR1 SGHRS, CDR2 YFSETQ. The CDR3 reads CASSSQGSETQYF. The CDR3 DNA sequence: TGCGCCAGCAGCTCCCAGGGTTCGGAGACCCAGTACTTC.

The chain has TRBV10-1 and TRBJ2-5; 7 positions agree with TRBD2. The CDR3 sequence is 15 residues long. Germline CDR1 is WNHNN and CDR2 is SYGVQD (reference sequence). The V gene end was trimmed by 3 bases and the J gene end by 5 bases; junction bases not matched to a gene: 9. Written as DNA, the CDR3 is TGCGCCAGCAGTGATCGGCGGGAGACTTGGGAGACCCAGTACTTC. This sequence encodes CASSDRRETWETQYF.

This clone has only one observation. The chain links TRBV2 to TRBJ2-1; 7 bases align to TRBD1. V shed 6 bases and J 12 bases; nucleotides not matched to a gene: 11. The V gene's germline CDR1 is SNHLY and CDR2 FYNNEI. The CDR3 is 13 amino acids. CDR3 bases: TGTGCCAGCAGCAGCTTAAGACAGGGATCGCAGTTCTTC. It specifies CASSSLRQGSQFF.

Remarks on this clone: Other DNA sequences in the same sample also yield this CDR3. The V gene is TRBV18, the J gene TRBJ2-7; TRBD1 matches at 8 bases. This CDR3 comprises 14 residues. Trimming at V came to 3 bases and at J to 2 bases, leaving 3 bases not matched to a gene. Per germline, CDR1 KGHSH and CDR2 LQKENI. This chain's CDR3 is CASSPGQGTYEQYF. In DNA, the CDR3 is TGTGCCAGCTCACCTGGACAGGGTACCTACGAGCAGTACTTC.

This chain joins TRBV2 and TRBJ2-1; 13 bases agree with TRBD2. The germline V gene encodes CDR1 SNHLY and CDR2 FYNNEI. CDR3 length equals 19 residues. Trimming removed 10 bases from V and 0 bases from J; junction bases left unmatched: 15. The DNA of the CDR3 is TGTGCCACCTATATAGGGACTAGCGGGAAAGTCAGCTCCTACAATGAGCAGTTCTTC. This gives the protein CATYIGTSGKVSSYNEQFF. Full variable domain (rest looked up from reference TRBV2 and TRBJ2-1): EPEVTQTPSHQVTQMGQEVILRCVPISNHLYFYWYRQILGQKVEFLVSFYNNEISEKSEIFDDQFSVERPDGSNFTLKIRSTKLEDSAMYFCATYIGTSGKVSSYNEQFFGPGTRLTVL.

This sequence joins TRBV4-1 and TRBJ1-5; no clear D gene. V lost 0 bases to trimming and J lost 0 bases, with 15 bases between them. The CDR3 has 18 residues. From germline, CDR1 is MGHRA and CDR2 YSYEKL. CDR3 nucleotides: TGCGCCAGCAGCCAAGAGACACAATATGAGTATAGCAATCAGCCCCAGCATTTT. It codes for CASSQETQYEYSNQPQHF.

This clone showed up just a few times. The chain uses TRBV27 and TRBJ2-7; D not resolved. V was shortened by 2 bases and J by 4 bases, with 15 bases between the two germline ends. The CDR3 covers 15 residues. The germline V gene encodes CDR1 MNHEY and CDR2 SMNVEV (reference sequence). The CDR3 DNA sequence: TGTGCCAGCAGTTTACTTGACTCCGGCGCATACGAGCAGTACTTC. Its protein product is CASSLLDSGAYEQYF.

For this clone: An end of the junction differs from the germline gene, which may be a read error. The sample has other DNA sequences that encode this CDR3 too. The rearrangement links TRBV9 to TRBJ2-6; 7 bases align to TRBD1. The CDR3 runs to 16 residues. CDR1 and CDR2 from the germline V gene are SGDLS and YYNGEE. The CDR3 sequence is CASSVGTVSGANVLTF. In DNA form, the CDR3 reads TGTGCCAGCAGCGTTGGGACAGTCTCTGGGGCCAACGTCCTAACTTTC.

CDR3 sequence: CASSTLDGETQYF. Here the CDR3 DNA reads TGTGCCAGCAGTACATTAGACGGGGAGACCCAGTACTTC. The chain has TRBV27 and TRBJ2-5; D gene ambiguous. Germline CDR1 reads MNHEY; CDR2 reads SMNVEV (reference sequence). The germline V and J ends were trimmed by 5 bases and 5 bases, with 12 bases remaining between them. The CDR3 extends over 13 amino acids.

This chain uses TRBV5-1 with TRBJ2-1, with 8 bases matching TRBD1. With 7 bases clipped from V and 6 bases from J, the junction kept 9 bases outside the gene matches. This CDR3 is 14 amino acids long. CDR1 and CDR2 (germline): SGHRS, YFSETQ. CDR3 nucleotides: TGCGCCAGCTCAGACAGGGGAATGTCCAATGAGCAGTTCTTC. This codes for CASSDRGMSNEQFF.

The table lists this clone with a few counts. The sample has other DNA sequences that encode this CDR3 too. The chain has TRBV4-1 and TRBJ1-1; the D is unclear. Trimming stripped 0 bases from V and 1 base from J, with 9 bases between. CDR1 and CDR2 from the germline V gene are MGHRA and YSYEKL. The CDR3 consists of 15 residues. The CDR3 bases are TGCGCCAGCAGCCAAGAGGCTGGCCCGAACACTGAAGCTTTCTTT. Translation gives CASSQEAGPNTEAFF.

This clone was detected once. This chain uses TRBV18 with TRBJ2-2, with 13 positions matching TRBD2. Per germline, CDR1 KGHSH and CDR2 LQKENI. With V trimmed by 3 bases and J by 8 bases, 15 bases remained unmatched. This CDR3 is 19 amino acids long. The CDR3 nucleotides read TGTGCCAGCTCACCCGACAACCCACTAGCGGGAGGGCCAGGGGGGGAGCTGTTTTTT. It encodes CASSPDNPLAGGPGGELFF.

In nucleotides, the CDR3 is TGTGCCAGCAGCATTAGCGGGAGCTCCTACAATGAGCAGTTCTTC. Translating gives CASSISGSSYNEQFF. The V gene is TRBV11-2, the J gene TRBJ2-1; 9 bases align to TRBD2. CDR1 is SGHAT, CDR2 FQNNGV, per germline. V lost 5 bases to trimming and J lost 0 bases; unmatched junction nucleotides: 2. This CDR3 spans 15 amino acids.

The gene calls are TRBV19 and TRBJ2-7; possibly TRBD1 for D (5 bases). Germline CDR1 reads LNHDA; CDR2 reads SQIVND (reference sequence). V lost 5 bases to trimming and J lost 3 bases, with 14 bases between them. The CDR3 has 14 amino acids. Written as DNA, the CDR3 is TGTGCCAGTAGTCCACCAGGGAACTTCTACGAGCAGTACTTC. It yields the protein CASSPPGNFYEQYF.

The V and J genes are TRBV15 and TRBJ2-4, with 14 bases aligning to TRBD2. V was pared by 0 bases and J by 6 bases, with 1 base of the junction left unmatched. The CDR3 covers 16 residues. The V gene's germline CDR1 is LNHNV and CDR2 YYDKDF (reference sequence). The CDR3 DNA reads TGTGCCACCAGCAGAGAGGGGACTAGCGGGAGAAACATTCAGTACTTC. Its protein product is CATSREGTSGRNIQYF.

The V call is TRBV27, the J call TRBJ2-1, with 12 bases aligning to TRBD2. Looked up from germline, CDR1 is MNHEY and CDR2 is SMNVEV (reference sequence). The V and J ends lost 10 bases and 0 bases, in that order; junction bases with no gene match: 10. The CDR3 spans 17 residues. Written as DNA, the CDR3 is TGTGCCATCTCCGGGACTAGCGGGTCCAGCTCCTACAATGAGCAGTTCTTC. Protein sequence: CAISGTSGSSSYNEQFF.

CDR3 in amino acids: CASLGQVYEQYF. The CDR3, as DNA: TGTGCCTCCCTGGGACAGGTCTACGAGCAGTACTTC. The chain joins TRBV2 to TRBJ2-7; 8 bases are shared with TRBD1. Germline-derived CDR1 and CDR2 are SNHLY and FYNNEI. CDR3 length: 12 amino acids. Trimming removed 11 bases from V and 3 bases from J; junction bases left unmatched: 6.